This TCR beta chain was retrieved from a study of OX40 agonist ivuxolimab in advanced cancers. At the level of the study: Patients received ivuxolimab, an agonistic anti-OX40 (CD134) antibody. Patients were 65% to 85% male with ages about 20 to 79, mean around 61. Study observations and caveats: Some nonresponders also had low normalized T-cell clonal expansion. Clonal expansion was seen in CD4+ and CD8+ blood T cells by week 6 at 0.1 to 3.0 mg/kg.

Germline CDR1 and CDR2: SGHTA and FQGNSA. There are 13 residues in the CDR3. V lost 0 bases to trimming and J lost 8 bases, with 10 bases between them. Assay: immunoSEQ multiplex PCR; the TCRdb copy retains only in-frame clones and omits some. Seen here are 55,000 to 75,000 clones, around 84% observed once, and the top ten hold about 1%. Points on this clone: Its specificity is not known.

The source of this sequence is an adult with an advanced solid tumor such as melanoma, head and neck, liver or kidney cancer. The sequencing here drew on CD4+ or CD8+ T cells sorted from blood, taken in a trial of the OX40 agonist ivuxolimab. V is TRBV7-2 and J is TRBJ1-2; D is ambiguous. The CDR3 DNA follows: TGTGCCAGCAGCTTAGCAGAGGCCCGGGGCTACACCTTC. It is translated as CASSLAEARGYTF.